A single sample gave rise to the 13 T cell receptor beta chains below, sequenced in a study of OX40 agonist ivuxolimab in advanced cancers. The data were produced by immunoSEQ multiplex PCR, yet TCRdb's version contains in-frame clones alone and is incomplete. This sample has about 64,000 clones, with approximately 84% found just once. This sample comprised CD4+ or CD8+ T cells sorted from blood, obtained in a trial of the OX40 agonist ivuxolimab. These receptors all stem from an adult with an advanced solid tumor such as melanoma, head and neck, liver or kidney cancer.

V usage is TRBV14 and J usage is TRBJ1-3, with no clear D. Trimming cost V 0 bases and J 4 bases, with 10 bases left between them. Germline V CDR1 and CDR2: SGHDN, FVKESK. This CDR3 is 15 amino acids long. CDR3 coding DNA: TGTGCCAGCAGCCAAGATTCTCCTTGGGGAAACACCATATATTTT. As protein: CASSQDSPWGNTIYF.

This clone is medium-sized (0.01 to 0.1%) within its sample. The chain employs TRBV28 and TRBJ1-1; no clear D gene. The germline V gene has CDR1 MDHEN and CDR2 SYDVKM. The CDR3 extends over 15 amino acids. V shed 2 bases and J shed 0 bases, with 10 bases lying between them. CDR3 bases: TGTGCCAGCAGTTTAAGCGTCGGAATGAACACTGAAGCTTTCTTT. This sequence encodes CASSLSVGMNTEAFF.

The gene calls are TRBV18 and TRBJ1-1; no firm D call. Looked up from germline, CDR1 is KGHSH and CDR2 is LQKENI. Trimming removed 2 bases at V and 2 bases at J, with 9 bases between. CDR3 length: 14 residues. The CDR3 bases are TGTGCCAGCTCACCAGGTTCTATTAACACTGAAGCTTTCTTT. Residues: CASSPGSINTEAFF.

The sample holds one count of this clone. The rearrangement joins TRBV11-3 to TRBJ1-6, with D possibly matching TRBD1 (5 bases). Trimming stripped 5 bases from V and 12 bases from J, with 17 bases between. Germline V gene sequence: CDR1 SGHNT, CDR2 YENEEA. There are 14 residues in the CDR3. The CDR3 bases are TGTGCCAGCAGCGTAGGGACTAGCTCCGGACCCCTCCACTTT. Translated: CASSVGTSSGPLHF.

This rearrangement joins TRBV7-2 to TRBJ2-2, with TRBD2 identical over 8 bases. This CDR3 is 15 amino acids long. Germline CDR1 and CDR2: SGHTA and FQGNSA. The V and J ends lost 5 bases and 4 bases, in that order; junction bases with no gene match: 6. This chain's CDR3 is CASSPGLGSTGELFF. CDR3 coding DNA: TGTGCCAGCAGCCCGGGACTAGGAAGCACCGGGGAGCTGTTTTTT.

The rearrangement uses TRBV1 and TRBJ1-6. TRBV1 is tagged as a pseudogene. This CDR3 spans 17 amino acids. CDR3 coding DNA: TGCACCAGGAGATGTGTAAGCGGGACAGCTGATAATTCACCCCTCCACTTT. Translating gives CTRRCVSGTADNSPLHF.

The rearrangement joins TRBV7-2 to TRBJ2-1; D remains ambiguous. V lost 4 bases to trimming and J lost 4 bases, with 8 bases between them. Germline assignment: CDR1 SGHTA and CDR2 FQGNSA. CDR3 length equals 13 residues. CDR3 bases: TGTGCCAGCAGCTCGGCCGGGTACAATGAGCAGTTCTTC. This gives the protein CASSSAGYNEQFF.

The chain uses TRBV9 and TRBJ2-7, with D uncertain. The germline V gene has CDR1 SGDLS and CDR2 YYNGEE. The CDR3 loop spans 13 amino acids. V was trimmed by 6 bases and J by 0 bases, leaving 10 bases between them. The CDR3 region has the DNA TGTGCCAGCAAGTCTTCTTCCTCCTACGAGCAGTACTTC. This sequence encodes CASKSSSSYEQYF.

This chain links TRBV7-9 with TRBJ2-5; D is perhaps TRBD2 (6 bases). The CDR3 runs to 14 residues. The germline gives CDR1 SEHNR, CDR2 FQNEAQ (reference sequence). V was trimmed by 3 bases and J by 5 bases, leaving 13 bases between them. CDR3 bases: TGTGCCAGCAGCTTGCCGGGAGTTCGGGAGACCCAGTACTTC. Translating gives CASSLPGVRETQYF.

This chain uses TRBV7-2 with TRBJ2-7; TRBD1 might be the D (6 bases). CDR1 and CDR2 (germline): SGHTA, FQGNSA. The CDR3 covers 13 residues. Trimming removed 5 bases at V and 4 bases at J, with 12 bases between. The CDR3 region has the DNA TGTGCCAGCAGCACACAGACAGGATACGAGCAGTACTTC. Amino acids: CASSTQTGYEQYF.

V gene TRBV21-1 combines with J gene TRBJ1-2. TRBV21-1 has pseudogene status. The CDR3 is 14 residues long. The CDR3 is CASSNRGGEEGYTF. The CDR3 DNA sequence: TGTGCCAGCAGCAATAGGGGAGGGGAGGAGGGCTACACCTTC.

The V gene is TRBV6-4, the J gene TRBJ2-2, with TRBD2 matching over 10 bases. The germline V gene encodes CDR1 MRHNA and CDR2 SNTAGT. The CDR3 consists of 16 residues. V lost 5 bases and J lost 5; bases outside the gene matches: 8. The CDR3 loop reads CASSLRGLATTGELFF. CDR3 nucleotides: TGTGCCAGCAGTCTCCGGGGACTAGCGACAACCGGGGAGCTGTTTTTT.

This sequence joins TRBV5-1 and TRBJ2-2, with 9 bases fitting TRBD1. Germline-derived CDR1 and CDR2 are SGHRS and YFSETQ. V lost 7 bases, J lost 2 bases, and 9 bases stayed unmatched. The CDR3 is made up of 16 amino acids. CDR3 sequence reads: CASDPADRGNTGELFF. The DNA for the CDR3 is TGCGCCAGCGATCCCGCGGACAGGGGAAACACCGGGGAGCTGTTTTTT. Filled out from reference TRBV5-1 and TRBJ2-2, the complete variable domain reads KAGVTQTPRYLIKTRGQQVTLSCSPISGHRSVSWYQQTPGQGLQFLFEYFSETQRNKGNFPGRFSGRQFSNSRSEMNVSTLELGDSALYLCASDPADRGNTGELFFGEGSRLTVL.